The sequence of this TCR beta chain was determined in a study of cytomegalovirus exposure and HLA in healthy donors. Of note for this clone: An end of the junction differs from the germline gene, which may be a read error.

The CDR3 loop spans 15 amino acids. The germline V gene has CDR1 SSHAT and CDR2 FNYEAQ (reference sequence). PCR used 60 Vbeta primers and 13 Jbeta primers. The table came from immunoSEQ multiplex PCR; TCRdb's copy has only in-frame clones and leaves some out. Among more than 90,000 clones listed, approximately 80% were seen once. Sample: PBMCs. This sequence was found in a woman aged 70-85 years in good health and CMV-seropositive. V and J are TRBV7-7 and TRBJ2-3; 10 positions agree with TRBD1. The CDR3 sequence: CASSPGQGNTDTQYF. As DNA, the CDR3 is TGTGCTAGCAGCCCGGGACAGGGGAACACAGATACGCAGTATTTT.